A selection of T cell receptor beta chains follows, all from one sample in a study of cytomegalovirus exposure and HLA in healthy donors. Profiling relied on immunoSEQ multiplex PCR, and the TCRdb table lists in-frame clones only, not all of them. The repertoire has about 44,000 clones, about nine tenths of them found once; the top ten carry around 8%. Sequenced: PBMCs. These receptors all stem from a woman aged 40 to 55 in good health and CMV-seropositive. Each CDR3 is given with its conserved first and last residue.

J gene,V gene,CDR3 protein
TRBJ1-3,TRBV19,CASSPGGNSGNTIYF
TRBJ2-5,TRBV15,CATSRVAGEKETQYF
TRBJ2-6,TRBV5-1,CASSSTVSGANVLTF
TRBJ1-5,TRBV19,CASSLLDRVYQSNQPQHF
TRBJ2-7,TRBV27,CASSSLAGEDEQYF
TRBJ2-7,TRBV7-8,CASSLESPGYEQYF
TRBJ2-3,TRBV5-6,CASSLGTSPPYF
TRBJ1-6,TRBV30,CAWKGQGDAPLHF
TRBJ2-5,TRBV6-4,CASSGGKETQYF
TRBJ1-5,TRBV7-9,CASSSTGPQHF
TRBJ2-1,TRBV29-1,CSVRRDRDDNEQFF
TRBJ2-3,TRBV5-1,CASSLDRGTDTQYF
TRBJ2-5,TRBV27,CASTPRGDFVKETQYF
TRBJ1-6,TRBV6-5,CASSYQRSSYNSPLHF
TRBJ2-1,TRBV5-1,CASSLVGTSINEQFF
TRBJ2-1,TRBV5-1,CASSQGLAGRNEQFF
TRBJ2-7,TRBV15,CATSRGVGGKSYEQYF
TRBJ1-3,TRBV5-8,CASSLVLYVLRSGNTIYF
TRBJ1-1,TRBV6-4,CASRADGNSNTEAFF
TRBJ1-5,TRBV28,CASRYRGHQPQHF
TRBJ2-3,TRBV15,CATSRGSAQGDTQYF
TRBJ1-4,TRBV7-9,CASSIAGTGGEKLFF
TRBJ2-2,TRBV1,CTSSQEIGGRAWELFF
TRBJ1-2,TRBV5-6,CASSAGTGYGYTF
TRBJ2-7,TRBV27,CASSLIAGATNYEQYF
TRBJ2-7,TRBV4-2,CASSQDGASYEQYF
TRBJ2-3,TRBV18,CASSRQGSGDTQYF
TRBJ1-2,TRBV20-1,CSGQGGYGYTF
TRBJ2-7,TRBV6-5,CASSPLGGTHYEQYF
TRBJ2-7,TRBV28,CASSLWTNLYEQYF
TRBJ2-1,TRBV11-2,CASSLGAASSYNEQFF
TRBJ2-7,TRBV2,CASSEPTEGEGQNEQYF
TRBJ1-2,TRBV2,CASSEPTGGARGYTF
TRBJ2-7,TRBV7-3,CASSLPGQGTHEQYF
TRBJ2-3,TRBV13,CASSLDRADTQYF
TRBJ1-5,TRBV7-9,CASSLVGDNQPQHF
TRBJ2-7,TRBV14,CASSQVSRTTHGYEQYF
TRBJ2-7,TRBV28,CASSDLRGGAYEQYF
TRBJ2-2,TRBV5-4,CASSPSGGATPGELFF
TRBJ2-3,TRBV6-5,CASGRFGLSTDTQYF
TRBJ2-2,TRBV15,CATSRGFFGTPNTGELFF
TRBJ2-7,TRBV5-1,CASSTTGGRTGEQYF
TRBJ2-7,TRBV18,CASSSGTGQYEQYF
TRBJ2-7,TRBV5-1,CASSLARLNEQYF
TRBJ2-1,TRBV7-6,CASSATDRGLGEQFF
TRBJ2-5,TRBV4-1,CASSWSGQGSQETQYF
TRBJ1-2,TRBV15,CATSVTAVGGYTF
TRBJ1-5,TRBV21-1,CASERGGEGNQPQHF
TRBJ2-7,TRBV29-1,CSVRGVYEQYF
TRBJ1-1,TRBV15,CATSRAYGDEAFF
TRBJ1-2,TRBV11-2,CASSLVNSNYGYTF
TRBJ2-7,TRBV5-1,CASSLGHRSGYYEQYF
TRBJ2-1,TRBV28,CASSQPAGGPGIF